These 15 T cell receptor beta chains originate from one sample sequenced in a study of T cell changes during pregnancy in multiple sclerosis. Assay used: immunoSEQ multiplex PCR; TCRdb lists only in-frame clones, some missing. Counted here are roughly 74,000 clones, approximately 91% occurring once; the ten biggest clones make up approximately 3.4%. The sample here was peripheral blood, taken before pregnancy. These receptors were collected from a female donor with multiple sclerosis, enrolled in a pregnancy study.

This clone was seen just once. The rearrangement uses TRBV13 and TRBJ1-1; D gene uncertain. The CDR3 length is 12 residues. Germline lookup yields CDR1 PRHDT and CDR2 FYEKMQ (reference sequence). The ends were cut back, 0 bases at V and 4 bases at J, with 3 bases in the middle. The chain's CDR3 is CASSLGATEAFF. CDR3 sequence (DNA): TGTGCCAGCAGCTTAGGGGCCACTGAAGCTTTCTTT. The full variable domain, with the rest looked up from reference TRBV13 and TRBJ1-1, is AAGVIQSPRHLIKEKRETATLKCYPIPRHDTVYWYQQGPGQDPQFLISFYEKMQSDKGSIPDRFSAQQFSDYHSELNMSSLELGDSALYFCASSLGATEAFFGQGTRLTVV.

V gene TRBV7-9 combines with J gene TRBJ1-1; D perhaps matches TRBD1 (6 bases). The CDR3 length is 12 residues. Trimming removed 3 bases at V and 8 bases at J, with 10 bases between. The germline gives CDR1 SEHNR, CDR2 FQNEAQ (reference sequence). CDR3 in amino acids: CASSFNQGEAFF. DNA of the CDR3: TGTGCCAGCAGCTTTAACCAGGGGGAAGCTTTCTTT. The whole variable domain, filled in from reference TRBV7-9 and TRBJ1-1, reads DTGVSQNPRHKITKRGQNVTFRCDPISEHNRLYWYRQTLGQGPEFLTYFQNEAQLEKSRLLSDRFSAERPKGSFSTLEIQRTEQGDSAMYLCASSFNQGEAFFGQGTRLTVV.

This clone was picked up a small number of times. This chain connects TRBV11-3 to TRBJ2-1, with TRBD2 matching over 10 bases. Per the germline V gene, CDR1 is SGHNT and CDR2 is YENEEA. After removal of 0 bases from V and 10 bases from J, the junction contained 15 bases not matched to a gene. This CDR3 has 18 amino acids. Here the CDR3 DNA reads TGTGCCAGCAGCTTAGATCAGTCCGGGACTAGCGCGCCCGTGGAGCAGTTCTTC. As protein: CASSLDQSGTSAPVEQFF.

The chain uses TRBV4-1 and TRBJ2-2, with 7 bases identical to TRBD1. CDR1 is MGHRA, CDR2 YSYEKL, per germline. After removal of 0 bases from V and 7 bases from J, the junction contained 11 bases not matched to a gene. The CDR3 is 17 amino acids. Written as DNA, the CDR3 is TGCGCCAGCAGCCAAGAATACTACAGGGGCTCTGTCGGGGAGCTGTTTTTT. Protein sequence: CASSQEYYRGSVGELFF.

J is TRBJ1-1 and V is TRBV18, with 9 positions matching TRBD1. The V and J ends lost 0 bases and 5 bases, in that order; junction bases with no gene match: 7. The germline gives CDR1 KGHSH, CDR2 LQKENI. This CDR3 spans 16 amino acids. Here the CDR3 DNA reads TGTGCCAGCTCACCACCGATTCTCGGGACAGGGACTGAAGCTTTCTTT. Residues: CASSPPILGTGTEAFF. The variable domain in full, completed from reference TRBV18 and TRBJ1-1, reads NAGVMQNPRHLVRRRGQEARLRCSPMKGHSHVYWYRQLPEEGLKFMVYLQKENIIDESGMPKERFSAEFPKEGPSILRIQQVVRGDSAAYFCASSPPILGTGTEAFFGQGTRLTVV.

About this clone: In this CDR3 the conserved last residue, phenylalanine or tryptophan, is missing, so a read error is likely. The V and J genes are TRBV4-3 and TRBJ1-2; no reliable D call. The CDR3 has 14 residues. Germline V CDR1 and CDR2: LGHNA, YSLEER. The germline V and J ends were trimmed by 1 base and 2 bases, with 8 bases remaining between them. In nucleotides, the CDR3 is TGCGCCAGCAGCCAAGTGCGGGGAAACTATGGCTACACCCTC. Encoded protein: CASSQVRGNYGYTL.

The V gene is TRBV18, the J gene TRBJ2-7, with 10 positions matching TRBD1. After removal of 3 bases from V and 0 bases from J, the junction contained 2 bases not matched to a gene. CDR3 length: 15 amino acids. Per the germline V gene, CDR1 is KGHSH and CDR2 is LQKENI. CDR3: CASSPGQGLSYEQYF. The CDR3 bases are TGTGCCAGCTCACCGGGACAGGGGCTCTCCTACGAGCAGTACTTC.

CDR3 DNA: TGTGCCAGCAGCGCCGGTGGGAACACTGAAGCTTTCTTT. Residues: CASSAGGNTEAFF. This rearrangement joins TRBV27 to TRBJ1-1; no reliable D call. The germline V gene encodes CDR1 MNHEY and CDR2 SMNVEV (reference sequence). The CDR3 spans 13 residues. V lost 6 bases to trimming and J lost 1 base, with 9 bases between them.

This chain uses TRBV27 with TRBJ2-2, with TRBD2 identical over 7 bases. Germline-derived CDR1 and CDR2 are MNHEY and SMNVEV (reference sequence). This CDR3 spans 15 amino acids. The junction had 12 bases not matched to a gene; V was cut back by 8 bases and J by 6 bases. The CDR3 DNA sequence: TGTGCCAGCCAACTAGCGTTAGGTTCCGCCGGGGAGCTGTTTTTT. Its translation is CASQLALGSAGELFF.

The chain couples TRBV6-1 to TRBJ2-1; 8 bases are shared with TRBD2. CDR1 is MNHNS, CDR2 SASEGT, per germline. V trimming: 4 bases; J trimming: 2 bases; junction bases outside the gene matches: 10. This CDR3 region has 17 residues. The CDR3 protein is CASSVQGTGRAYNEQFF. CDR3 bases: TGTGCCAGCAGTGTACAGGGAACCGGGAGGGCCTACAATGAGCAGTTCTTC.

The chain carries TRBV30 and TRBJ2-1; TRBD1 might be the D (5 bases). This CDR3 spans 14 amino acids. The germline gives CDR1 GTSNPN, CDR2 SVGIG (reference sequence). V was cut by 8 bases and J by 9 bases, with 23 bases left in between. Here the CDR3 reads CARNYRTLGVEQFF. The CDR3 DNA reads as TGTGCCCGTAACTACCGAACCCTAGGGGTTGAGCAGTTCTTC. The entire variable domain, with the rest obtained from reference TRBV30 and TRBJ2-1, is as follows: SQTIHQWPATLVQPVGSPLSLECTVEGTSNPNLYWYRQAAGRGLQLLFYSVGIGQISSEVPQNLSASRPQDRQFILSSKKLLLSDSGFYLCARNYRTLGVEQFFGPGTRLTVL.

This CDR3 reads CASSSPRDINYGYTF. CDR3 sequence (DNA): TGTGCCAGCAGCTCACCCCGGGACATTAACTATGGCTACACCTTC. V gene TRBV7-9 combines with J gene TRBJ1-2; possible D gene TRBD1, 6 bases. Deletions cut 4 bases from V and 1 base from J, with 13 bases between. The CDR3 is made up of 15 amino acids. Per germline, CDR1 SEHNR and CDR2 FQNEAQ (reference sequence).

The CDR3 region has the DNA TGCGCCAGCAGCTTGGCCGCTAGCGGGAGTCGTGATACGCAGTATTTT. Residues: CASSLAASGSRDTQYF. The rearrangement joins TRBV5-1 to TRBJ2-3; 10 bases align to TRBD2. Unmatched junction bases numbered 7, after V lost 0 bases and J lost 6 bases. The germline V gene has CDR1 SGHRS and CDR2 YFSETQ. The CDR3 consists of 16 residues. The complete variable domain, with remaining parts taken from reference TRBV5-1 and TRBJ2-3, reads KAGVTQTPRYLIKTRGQQVTLSCSPISGHRSVSWYQQTPGQGLQFLFEYFSETQRNKGNFPGRFSGRQFSNSRSEMNVSTLELGDSALYLCASSLAASGSRDTQYFGPGTRLTVL.

The chain carries TRBV7-2 and TRBJ1-1; maybe TRBD1 (5 bases). The V and J ends lost 3 bases and 4 bases respectively, with 15 bases between them. CDR1 is SGHTA and CDR2 is FQGNSA in the germline V gene. The CDR3 loop spans 15 amino acids. The CDR3 DNA is TGTGCCAGCAGCTTCATTGCGCCGGGGGGCACTGAAGCTTTCTTT. Its protein product is CASSFIAPGGTEAFF. The whole variable domain, remainder taken from reference TRBV7-2 and TRBJ1-1, is GAGVSQSPSNKVTEKGKDVELRCDPISGHTALYWYRQSLGQGLEFLIYFQGNSAPDKSGLPSDRFSAERTGGSVSTLTIQRTQQEDSAVYLCASSFIAPGGTEAFFGQGTRLTVV.

The V and J genes are TRBV5-1 and TRBJ2-1, with 11 nucleotides matching TRBD2. The CDR3 has 17 amino acids. V lost 3 bases, J lost 7 bases, and 12 bases stayed unmatched. CDR1 and CDR2 (germline): SGHRS, YFSETQ. The CDR3 loop reads CASSSWGTSGAGNEQFF. As DNA, the CDR3 is TGCGCCAGCAGCTCGTGGGGGACTAGCGGCGCGGGGAATGAGCAGTTCTTC.